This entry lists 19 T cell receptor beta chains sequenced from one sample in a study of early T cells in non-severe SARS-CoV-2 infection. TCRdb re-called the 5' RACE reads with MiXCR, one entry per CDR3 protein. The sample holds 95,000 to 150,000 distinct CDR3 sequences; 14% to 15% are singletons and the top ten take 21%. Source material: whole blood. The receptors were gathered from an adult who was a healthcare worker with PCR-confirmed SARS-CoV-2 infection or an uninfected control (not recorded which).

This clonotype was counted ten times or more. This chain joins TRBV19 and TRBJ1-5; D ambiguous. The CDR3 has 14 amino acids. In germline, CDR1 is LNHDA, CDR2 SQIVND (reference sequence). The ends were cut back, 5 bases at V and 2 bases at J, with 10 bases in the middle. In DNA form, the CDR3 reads TGTGCCAGTAGTCTCACCCTGGGCAATCAGCCCCAGCATTTT. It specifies CASSLTLGNQPQHF.

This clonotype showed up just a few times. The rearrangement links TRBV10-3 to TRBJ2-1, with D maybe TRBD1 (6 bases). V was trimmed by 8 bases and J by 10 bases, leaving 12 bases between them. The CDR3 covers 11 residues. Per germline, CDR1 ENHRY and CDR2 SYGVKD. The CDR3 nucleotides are TGTGCCATCCACACAGGGTACGAGCAGTTCTTC. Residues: CAIHTGYEQFF.

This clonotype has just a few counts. The CDR3 DNA reads as TGTGCCAGCAGTGCGACCCGGGTCAACGCCGGGGAGCTGTTTTTT. It translates to CASSATRVNAGELFF. This chain uses TRBV2 with TRBJ2-2; no definite D call. V lost 4 bases to trimming and J lost 6 bases, with 15 bases between them. The CDR3 runs to 15 residues. Germline V CDR1 and CDR2: SNHLY, FYNNEI.

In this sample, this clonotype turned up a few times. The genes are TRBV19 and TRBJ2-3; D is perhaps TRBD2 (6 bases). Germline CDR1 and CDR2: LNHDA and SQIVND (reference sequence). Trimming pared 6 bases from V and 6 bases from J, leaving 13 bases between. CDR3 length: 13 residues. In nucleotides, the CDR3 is TGTGCCAGTAGCTGGGGGACTTCGGATACGCAGTATTTT. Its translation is CASSWGTSDTQYF.

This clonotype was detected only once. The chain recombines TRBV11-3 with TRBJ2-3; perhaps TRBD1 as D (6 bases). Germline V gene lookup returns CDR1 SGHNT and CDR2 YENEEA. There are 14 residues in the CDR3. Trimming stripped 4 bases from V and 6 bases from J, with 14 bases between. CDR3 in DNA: TGTGCCAGCAGCTCTCGAGGGGGATCCGATACGCAGTATTTT. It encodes CASSSRGGSDTQYF.

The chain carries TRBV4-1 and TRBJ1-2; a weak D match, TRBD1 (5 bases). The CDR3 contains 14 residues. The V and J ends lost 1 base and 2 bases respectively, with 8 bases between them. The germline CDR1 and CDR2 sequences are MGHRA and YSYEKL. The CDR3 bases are TGCGCCAGCAGCCAAGTTCCAGGGAACTATGGCTACACCTTC. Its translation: CASSQVPGNYGYTF.

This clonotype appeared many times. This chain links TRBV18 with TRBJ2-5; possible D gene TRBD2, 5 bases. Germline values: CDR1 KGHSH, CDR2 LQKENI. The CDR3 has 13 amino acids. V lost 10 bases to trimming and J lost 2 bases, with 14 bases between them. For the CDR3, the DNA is TGTGCCACCGCCCTGCGGGCTCAAGAGACCCAGTACTTC. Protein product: CATALRAQETQYF.

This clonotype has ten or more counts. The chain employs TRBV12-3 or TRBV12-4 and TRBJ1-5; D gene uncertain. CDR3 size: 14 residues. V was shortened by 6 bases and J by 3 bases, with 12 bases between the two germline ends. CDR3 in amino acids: CASSPDGFNQPQHF. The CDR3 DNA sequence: TGTGCCAGCAGCCCCGACGGATTCAATCAGCCCCAGCATTTT.

The chain's CDR3 is CASSADSRYNEQFF. CDR3 coding DNA: TGTGCCAGCAGCGCCGACAGCCGATACAATGAGCAGTTCTTC. The rearrangement links TRBV9 to TRBJ2-1, with D perhaps matching TRBD1 (5 bases). Trimming shortened V by 3 bases and J by 4 bases, and 11 bases separated the two germline ends. Per germline, CDR1 SGDLS and CDR2 YYNGEE. This CDR3 comprises 14 residues.

The CDR3 DNA reads as TGCGCCAGCAGCCCAAGCCCCGGTTTGGGTAATGAAAAACTGTTTTTT. Translation: CASSPSPGLGNEKLFF. V gene TRBV4-1 combines with J gene TRBJ1-4; unclear D gene. Germline V CDR1 and CDR2: MGHRA, YSYEKL. The CDR3 length is 16 residues. Trimming left V 4 bases short and J 4 bases short, with 16 bases between.

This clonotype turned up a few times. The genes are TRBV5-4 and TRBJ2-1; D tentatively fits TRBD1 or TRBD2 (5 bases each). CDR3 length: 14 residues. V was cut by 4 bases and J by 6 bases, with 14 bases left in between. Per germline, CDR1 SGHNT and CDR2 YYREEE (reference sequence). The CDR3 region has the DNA TGTGCCAGCAGCCCTTGGGACGGACTCAATGAGCAGTTCTTC. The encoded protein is CASSPWDGLNEQFF.

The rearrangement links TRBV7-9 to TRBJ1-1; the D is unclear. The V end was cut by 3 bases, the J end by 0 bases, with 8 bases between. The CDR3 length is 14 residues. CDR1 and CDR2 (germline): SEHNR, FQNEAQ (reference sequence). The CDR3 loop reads CASSFRLMNTEAFF. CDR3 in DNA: TGTGCCAGCAGCTTTAGACTGATGAACACTGAAGCTTTCTTT.

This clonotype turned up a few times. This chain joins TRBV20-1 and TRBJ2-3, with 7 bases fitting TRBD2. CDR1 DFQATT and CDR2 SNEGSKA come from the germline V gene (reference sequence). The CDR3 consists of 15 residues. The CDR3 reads CIPKDMRGGTDTQYF. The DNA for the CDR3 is TGCATCCCGAAGGATATGAGGGGAGGGACAGATACGCAGTATTTT.

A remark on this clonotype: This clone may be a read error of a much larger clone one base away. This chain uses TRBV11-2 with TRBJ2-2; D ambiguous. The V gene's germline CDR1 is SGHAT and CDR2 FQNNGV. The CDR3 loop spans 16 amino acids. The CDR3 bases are TGTACCAGCAGCTTAGATGGGCAGGTTTCCACCGGGGAGCTGTTTTTT. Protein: CTSSLDGQVSTGELFF.

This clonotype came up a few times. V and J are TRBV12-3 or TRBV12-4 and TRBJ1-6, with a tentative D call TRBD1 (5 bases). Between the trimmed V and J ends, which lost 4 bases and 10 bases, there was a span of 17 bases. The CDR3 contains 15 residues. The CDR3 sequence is CASSYDPDNYSPLHF. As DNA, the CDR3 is TGTGCCAGCAGTTATGACCCGGACAACTACTCACCCCTCCACTTT.

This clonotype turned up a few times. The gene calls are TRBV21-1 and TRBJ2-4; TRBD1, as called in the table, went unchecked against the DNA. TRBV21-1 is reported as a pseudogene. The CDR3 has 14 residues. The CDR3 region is CASSKGHFKNIQYF. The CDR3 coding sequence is TGTGCCAGCAGCAAGGGACACTTCAAAAACATTCAGTACTTC.

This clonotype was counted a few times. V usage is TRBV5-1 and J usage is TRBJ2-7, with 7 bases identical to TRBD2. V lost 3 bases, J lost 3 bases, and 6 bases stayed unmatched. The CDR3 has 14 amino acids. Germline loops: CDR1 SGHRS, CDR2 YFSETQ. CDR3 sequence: CASSYGLVVYEQYF. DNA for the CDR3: TGCGCCAGCAGCTACGGACTAGTGGTCTACGAGCAGTACTTC.

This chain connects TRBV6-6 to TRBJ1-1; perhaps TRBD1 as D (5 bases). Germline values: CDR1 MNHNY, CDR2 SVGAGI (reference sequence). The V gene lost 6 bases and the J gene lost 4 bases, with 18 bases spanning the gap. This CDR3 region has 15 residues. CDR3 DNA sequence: TGTGCCAGCAGAAGACGCGGTGGGGGGACCACTGAAGCTTTCTTT. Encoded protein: CASRRRGGGTTEAFF.

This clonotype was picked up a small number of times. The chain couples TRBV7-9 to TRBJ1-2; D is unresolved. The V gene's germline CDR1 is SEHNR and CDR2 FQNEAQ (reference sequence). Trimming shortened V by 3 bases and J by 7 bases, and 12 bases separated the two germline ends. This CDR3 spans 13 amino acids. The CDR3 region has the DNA TGTGCCAGCAGCTTCCAGCAAGCCAGTGGCTACACCTTC. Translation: CASSFQQASGYTF.